Following are 27 T cell receptor beta chains from one sample sequenced in a study of T cell repertoires in cytomegalovirus infection. Each CDR3 protein gets one entry after TCRdb re-called the reads with MiXCR. In the table there are fewer than 250,000 distinct CDR3 sequences, 9% to 15% of which are singletons. The specimen sequenced was PBMCs. These TCRs come from a human donor in good health (CMV status not recorded). Some clones in this sample may be carry-over from other donors' samples.

In its sample, this clonotype was seen many times. The V and J genes are TRBV6-1 and TRBJ2-6; the match to TRBD1 covers 12 bases. V trimming: 5 bases; J trimming: 0 bases; junction bases outside the gene matches: 11. CDR1 MNHNS and CDR2 SASEGT come from the germline V gene. CDR3 length: 20 residues. The chain's CDR3 is CASSPSGTGGVGSGANVLTF. DNA for the CDR3: TGTGCCAGCAGTCCCTCAGGGACAGGGGGCGTAGGCTCTGGGGCCAACGTCCTGACTTTC.

The sample holds many counts of this clonotype. The gene calls are TRBV7-2 and TRBJ1-5; D uncertain. Germline CDR1 and CDR2: SGHTA and FQGNSA. The CDR3 has 15 residues. Trimming took off 0 bases at V and 5 bases at J, with 11 bases between the two ends. Here the CDR3 reads CASSLALGSHQPQHF. CDR3 DNA sequence: TGTGCCAGCAGCTTAGCGCTTGGCAGCCATCAGCCCCAGCATTTT.

This clonotype was observed a handful of times. The chain carries TRBV9 and TRBJ1-4; 10 positions match TRBD1. V lost 3 bases, J lost 8 bases, and 7 bases stayed unmatched. Germline V lookup: CDR1 SGDLS, CDR2 YYNGEE. The CDR3 runs to 15 residues. The CDR3 loop reads CASSERDRGWEKLFF. The CDR3 DNA reads as TGTGCCAGCAGCGAAAGGGACAGGGGTTGGGAAAAACTGTTTTTT.

The chain carries TRBV20-1 and TRBJ1-2; D ambiguous. V lost 0 bases to trimming and J lost 2 bases, with 22 bases between them. Germline CDR1 reads DFQATT; CDR2 reads SNEGSKA (reference sequence). The CDR3 loop spans 18 amino acids. CDR3 bases: TGCAGTGCTAGAGATGTTCTGCCGGGCCTCTTAGGAAACTATGGCTACACCTTC. The encoded protein is CSARDVLPGLLGNYGYTF.

This clonotype was seen only a few times. The chain recombines TRBV19 with TRBJ1-5; possibly TRBD1 for D (6 bases). The CDR3 runs to 15 residues. Trimming took 8 bases from V and 0 from J, leaving 14 bases between them. Germline V gene lookup returns CDR1 LNHDA and CDR2 SQIVND (reference sequence). CDR3 loop: CASRSPRGSNQPQHF. The CDR3 coding sequence is TGTGCCAGTCGGTCACCCAGGGGTAGCAATCAGCCCCAGCATTTT.

This clonotype was found many times. The chain employs TRBV7-2 and TRBJ1-6, with a tentative D call TRBD1 (5 bases). V was shortened by 7 bases and J by 8 bases, with 15 bases between the two germline ends. This CDR3 contains 14 residues. The germline V gene has CDR1 SGHTA and CDR2 FQGNSA. The CDR3 nucleotides read TGTGCCAGCACCGCGGACTTAGGGGATTCACCCCTCCACTTT. Translating it yields CASTADLGDSPLHF.

This clonotype came up many times. The rearrangement links TRBV7-2 to TRBJ2-5; 7 bases align to TRBD1. This CDR3 comprises 15 residues. Germline V lookup: CDR1 SGHTA, CDR2 FQGNSA. Trimming at V came to 7 bases and at J to 2 bases, leaving 10 bases not matched to a gene. The CDR3 region is CASTSSGTVQETQYF. The CDR3 region has the DNA TGTGCCAGCACCTCTAGTGGGACAGTACAAGAGACCCAGTACTTC. Full variable domain (outside the CDR3, taken from reference TRBV7-2 and TRBJ2-5): GAGVSQSPSNKVTEKGKDVELRCDPISGHTALYWYRQSLGQGLEFLIYFQGNSAPDKSGLPSDRFSAERTGGSVSTLTIQRTQQEDSAVYLCASTSSGTVQETQYFGPGTRLLVL.

This clonotype was observed many times. This chain links TRBV7-2 with TRBJ2-5; 16 bases line up with TRBD2. This CDR3 contains 15 residues. Germline loops: CDR1 SGHTA, CDR2 FQGNSA. Trimming at V came to 4 bases and at J to 5 bases, leaving 1 base not matched to a gene. CDR3 sequence: CASSWGLAGGETQYF. CDR3 in DNA: TGTGCCAGCAGCTGGGGACTAGCGGGGGGGGAGACCCAGTACTTC.

This clonotype was counted many times. The chain has TRBV7-2 and TRBJ2-7, with TRBD1 as a possible D gene (6 bases). The CDR3 runs 11 residues. The germline V gene has CDR1 SGHTA and CDR2 FQGNSA. Trimming shortened V by 8 bases and J by 4 bases, and 9 bases separated the two germline ends. In DNA, the CDR3 is TGTGCCAGCGAACAGGGATACGAGCAGTACTTC. This sequence encodes CASEQGYEQYF.

About this clonotype: A much larger clone differs by one base, so this may be a read error. V and J are TRBV19 and TRBJ2-7, with D possibly TRBD2 on 5 matching bases. This CDR3 has 14 amino acids. In germline, CDR1 is LNHDA, CDR2 SQIVND (reference sequence). In nucleotides, the CDR3 is TGTGCCAGTAGCCGGGGATCAAGCTCCTACGCGCAGTACTTC. Amino acids: CASSRGSSSYAQYF.

The sample holds many counts of this clonotype. V and J are TRBV7-9 and TRBJ2-7, with D tentatively TRBD2 (5 bases). This CDR3 comprises 15 residues. Germline V CDR1 and CDR2: SEHNR, FQNEAQ (reference sequence). V shed 5 bases and J shed 5 bases, with 19 bases lying between them. The DNA for the CDR3 is TGTGCCAGCAGCCCCCCCGCGGGCTGGCAACACGAGCAGTACTTC. It translates to CASSPPAGWQHEQYF.

This clonotype was counted ten times or more. The rearrangement links TRBV7-2 to TRBJ1-1, with 7 bases identical to TRBD1. CDR3 length equals 13 residues. V lost 7 bases, J lost 2 bases, and 4 bases stayed unmatched. CDR1 SGHTA and CDR2 FQGNSA come from the germline V gene. This chain's CDR3 is CASIQGGNTEAFF. In DNA, the CDR3 is TGTGCCAGCATTCAGGGGGGTAACACTGAAGCTTTCTTT.

As to this clonotype: This could be a read error, since a much larger clone is one nucleotide away. The rearrangement joins TRBV5-6 to TRBJ2-5, with 10 bases matching TRBD1. This CDR3 is 16 amino acids long. V gave up 6 bases and J gave up 3 bases; unmatched junction bases: 11. Germline V CDR1 and CDR2: SGHDT, YYEEEE. The CDR3 sequence is CASNSTGGRYEETQYF. The CDR3 nucleotides are TGTGCCAGCAACTCGACAGGGGGCCGCTACGAAGAGACCCAGTACTTC.

This CDR3 is CASSAPGQASGNTIYF. The CDR3 nucleotides are TGTGCCAGTAGTGCTCCGGGACAGGCCTCTGGAAACACCATATATTTT. This sequence joins TRBV19 and TRBJ1-3; 8 bases align to TRBD1. The CDR3 is made up of 16 amino acids. Germline-derived CDR1 and CDR2 are LNHDA and SQIVND (reference sequence). J gave up 0 bases and V 5 bases, and 6 bases lay outside the gene matches.

This clonotype has a count of ten or more. V is TRBV28 and J is TRBJ2-1, with 11 bases identical to TRBD1. The CDR3 sequence is 16 residues long. Per germline, CDR1 MDHEN and CDR2 SYDVKM. The V segment lost 10 bases and the J segment 4 bases; nucleotides outside the gene matches: 12. CDR3 region: CAIQRRGTGGYNEQFF. CDR3 in DNA: TGTGCCATCCAGCGACGGGGGACAGGGGGGTACAATGAGCAGTTCTTC.

This clonotype has ten or more counts. This chain connects TRBV14 to TRBJ2-3; 11 bases fit TRBD2. The CDR3 has 16 residues. Germline CDR1 and CDR2: SGHDN and FVKESK. Trimming at V came to 0 bases and at J to 6 bases, leaving 5 bases not matched to a gene. CDR3 sequence reads: CASSQELAGVGDTQYF. CDR3 nucleotide sequence: TGTGCCAGCAGCCAAGAACTAGCGGGAGTGGGTGATACGCAGTATTTT.

This clonotype has more than one count but fewer than ten. The J gene is TRBJ1-2, the V gene TRBV29-1; 12 bases line up with TRBD1. Germline V gene data show CDR1 as SQVTM and CDR2 as ANQGSEA. J gave up 7 bases and V 6 bases, and 12 bases lay outside the gene matches. The CDR3 consists of 15 residues. The CDR3 here is CSVRSGGTGGSGYTF. The CDR3 DNA is TGCAGCGTCCGAAGTGGGGGGACAGGGGGCTCTGGCTACACCTTC.

The chain joins TRBV6-2 or TRBV6-3 to TRBJ1-5, with 10 bases lining up with TRBD1. The germline CDR1 and CDR2 sequences are MNHEY and SVGEGT. V was pared by 7 bases and J by 3 bases, with 6 bases of the junction left unmatched. This CDR3 is 15 amino acids long. The CDR3 coding sequence is TGTGCCAGCATTGAGACAGGGGGCTTCAATCAGCCCCAGCATTTT. It translates to CASIETGGFNQPQHF.

CDR3 sequence (DNA): TGTGCCAGCACCCCGGGACAGAGGAATGGCTACACCTTC. Protein product: CASTPGQRNGYTF. The chain couples TRBV6-2 or TRBV6-3 to TRBJ1-2; 7 nucleotides match TRBD1. V was pared by 7 bases and J by 6 bases, with 8 bases of the junction left unmatched. The CDR3 covers 13 residues. CDR1 is MNHEY, CDR2 SVGEGT, per germline.

This clonotype was detected ten times or more. The gene calls are TRBV19 and TRBJ2-1, with D possibly TRBD2 on 5 matching bases. Germline CDR1 and CDR2: LNHDA and SQIVND (reference sequence). This CDR3 is 15 amino acids long. V shed 6 bases and J shed 0 bases, with 12 bases lying between them. In DNA, the CDR3 is TGTGCCAGTAGGGAAAGCGGAGGCTCCTACAATGAGCAGTTCTTC. Its translation is CASRESGGSYNEQFF.

This clonotype was recorded at least ten times. The chain combines TRBV6-1 with TRBJ2-5; D is undetermined. V shed 5 bases and J shed 5 bases, with 12 bases lying between them. The CDR3 sequence is 13 residues long. Per germline, CDR1 MNHNS and CDR2 SASEGT. The CDR3: CASSLGHGETQYF. The DNA of the CDR3 is TGTGCCAGCAGTCTCGGCCACGGGGAGACCCAGTACTTC.

This clonotype was counted many times. CDR3: CASSTTGTFNQPQHF. The CDR3 region has the DNA TGTGCCAGTAGTACAACGGGAACTTTCAATCAGCCCCAGCATTTT. This chain links TRBV19 with TRBJ1-5; unclear D gene. The germline V gene has CDR1 LNHDA and CDR2 SQIVND (reference sequence). CDR3 length: 15 amino acids. Trimming took off 4 bases at V and 3 bases at J, with 13 bases between the two ends.

This clonotype was picked up many times. The rearrangement uses TRBV6-2 or TRBV6-3 and TRBJ1-1; D ambiguous. The V end was cut by 4 bases, the J end by 5 bases, with 11 bases between. Per germline, CDR1 MNHEY and CDR2 SVGEGT. CDR3 size: 13 residues. The CDR3 DNA is TGTGCCAGCAGTTTCCCTAGGAGGACTGAAGCTTTCTTT. Translating gives CASSFPRRTEAFF.

At least ten counts were recorded for this clonotype. The chain links TRBV12-5 to TRBJ1-6; D remains ambiguous. Trimming left V 5 bases short and J 7 bases short, with 9 bases between. The germline CDR1 and CDR2 sequences are LGHNT and FRNRAP. This CDR3 spans 13 amino acids. DNA for the CDR3: TGTGCTAGTGGTATCGGAGCAAATTCACCCCTCCACTTT. It codes for CASGIGANSPLHF.

The chain couples TRBV12-3 or TRBV12-4 to TRBJ1-2, with 7 bases lining up with TRBD1. The CDR3 spans 14 residues. V lost 3 bases, J lost 6 bases, and 7 bases stayed unmatched. CDR3 sequence (DNA): TGTGCCAGCAGTTTTTGGCAGGGGGAGGATGGCTACACCTTC. It is translated as CASSFWQGEDGYTF.

Many counts were recorded for this clonotype. J is TRBJ2-7 and V is TRBV6-2 or TRBV6-3; no firm D call. CDR1 and CDR2 (germline): MNHEY, SVGEGT. This CDR3 has 14 residues. V shed 7 bases and J shed 3 bases, with 16 bases lying between them. The CDR3 reads CASMAAVLIYEQYF. In nucleotides, the CDR3 is TGTGCCAGCATGGCTGCCGTCCTTATCTACGAGCAGTACTTC.

This clonotype appeared a few times. The chain uses TRBV20-1 and TRBJ2-4; the D is unclear. The CDR3 runs to 12 residues. Trimming took 0 bases from V and 16 from J, leaving 16 bases between them. Germline V lookup: CDR1 DFQATT, CDR2 SNEGSKA (reference sequence). The CDR3 is CSARDQAGPPYF. The CDR3 DNA reads TGCAGTGCTAGAGATCAGGCTGGACCACCCTACTTC.